This record looks at one T cell receptor beta chain sequence and its context. Its antigen is not identified. These data are taken from a study of radiation and T cells in renal cell carcinoma. Time point: blood 4 weeks post-SBRT, at nephrectomy. Described treatment: 15 Gy SBRT to primary tumor, nephrectomy 4 weeks later. Nephrectomy followed 15 Gy stereotactic body radiation by 4 weeks. Serial blood draws occurred at baseline and 2 and 4 weeks post-SBRT. The tumor was a clear cell renal cell carcinoma. CDR3 length equals 16 residues. V shed 3 bases and J 0 bases; nucleotides not matched to a gene: 2. CDR1 and CDR2 (germline): LGHNA, YNFKEQ. Regarding the study as a whole: Top tumor clonotypes rose in blood 2 weeks post-radiation, then contracted.

Produced via immunoSEQ multiplex PCR; TCRdb's table is partial and in-frame only. Counted here are 150,000 or so clones, 88% occurring once; the ten biggest clones make up approximately 11%. Sequences were derived from blood, sampled from a patient whose treatment included radiotherapy and nephrectomy. The rearrangement uses TRBV4-2 and TRBJ2-1, with 10 bases that match TRBD2. The sequence derives from a woman aged 50 to 65 with renal cell carcinoma. The CDR3 DNA follows: TGTGCCAGCAGCCACTTAGCGGGGGGCTCCTACAATGAGCAGTTCTTC. Translating gives CASSHLAGGSYNEQFF.